These 27 T cell receptor beta chains were all obtained from the same sample, sequenced in a study of blood T cell repertoires in COVID-19. This table comes from immunoSEQ multiplex PCR, and its TCRdb copy is limited to in-frame clones, with some not included. Among under 350,000 clones, approximately 85% were seen once, and the ten largest hold just over 7%. The sample comprised peripheral blood. The receptors shown here come from a human donor in a cohort sampled during active COVID-19.

This clone was picked up one time. The rearrangement links TRBV5-1 to TRBJ1-2; TRBD1 is a possible D gene (5 bases). The CDR3 runs 15 residues. Germline values: CDR1 SGHRS, CDR2 YFSETQ. V was cut by 0 bases and J by 4 bases, with 13 bases left in between. The DNA for the CDR3 is TGCGCCAGCAGCTTGGGCGGGGGATCTACCTATGGCTACACCTTC. As protein: CASSLGGGSTYGYTF.

The rearrangement links TRBV7-3 to TRBJ2-1, with TRBD2 matching over 7 bases. The CDR3 consists of 15 residues. V was clipped by 5 bases and J by 4 bases; unmatched bases: 8. Germline V CDR1 and CDR2: SGHTA, FQGTGA. The CDR3 DNA reads as TGTGCCAGCAGCAGAGACGGGGGGATATACAATGAGCAGTTCTTC. This encodes CASSRDGGIYNEQFF. Combining the CDR3 with reference TRBV7-3 and TRBJ2-1 gives the whole variable domain GAGVSQTPSNKVTEKGKYVELRCDPISGHTALYWYRQSLGQGPEFLIYFQGTGAADDSGLPNDRFFAVRPEGSVSTLKIQRTERGDSAVYLCASSRDGGIYNEQFFGPGTRLTVL.

As DNA, the CDR3 is TGTGCCAGCAGCTGGGGACAAAGCACAGATACGCAGTATTTT. Translation: CASSWGQSTDTQYF. V and J are TRBV7-3 and TRBJ2-3; D possibly corresponds to TRBD1 (6 bases). Trimming left V 4 bases short and J 0 bases short, with 8 bases between. The CDR3 length is 14 residues. CDR1 SGHTA and CDR2 FQGTGA come from the germline V gene.

The V and J genes are TRBV21-1 and TRBJ1-5; TRBD1, as called in the table, went unchecked against the DNA. TRBV21-1 constitutes a pseudogene. The CDR3 spans 17 residues. The CDR3 reads CASNDTWTAYSNQPQHF. For the CDR3, the DNA is TGTGCCAGCAACGATACTTGGACAGCTTATAGCAATCAGCCCCAGCATTTT.

This sequence joins TRBV25-1 and TRBJ1-1; D call uncertain. The CDR3 covers 13 residues. The V gene lost 2 bases and the J gene lost 6 bases, with 10 bases spanning the gap. The germline V gene has CDR1 MGHDK and CDR2 SYGVNS. CDR3 region: CASSEISSAEAFF. DNA of the CDR3: TGTGCCAGCAGTGAAATTAGCAGCGCTGAAGCTTTCTTT.

The chain links TRBV6-4 to TRBJ2-2; TRBD2 aligns across 7 bases. CDR3 length: 15 residues. V shed 6 bases and J 5 bases; nucleotides not matched to a gene: 9. Germline-derived CDR1 and CDR2 are MRHNA and SNTAGT. The CDR3 is CASRSVSGGTGELFF. The CDR3 DNA is TGTGCCAGCAGATCGGTGTCCGGGGGGACCGGGGAGCTGTTTTTT.

This sequence joins TRBV28 and TRBJ1-2, with D hard to call. The length of the CDR3 is 12 residues. Trimming removed 7 bases from V and 2 bases from J, with 8 bases in between. Germline CDR1 reads MDHEN; CDR2 reads SYDVKM. The CDR3 nucleotides read TGTGCCAGCAAGAGCATAAACTATGGCTACACCTTC. Its translation is CASKSINYGYTF.

CDR3 sequence: CASSIDRDRAPGYTF. The CDR3 nucleotides read TGTGCCAGTAGTATAGATCGGGACAGAGCTCCTGGCTACACCTTC. The rearrangement uses TRBV19 and TRBJ1-2; TRBD1 aligns across 7 bases. The junction had 8 bases not matched to a gene; V was cut back by 0 bases and J by 7 bases. The CDR3 runs 15 residues. Germline assignment: CDR1 LNHDA and CDR2 SQIVND (reference sequence).

The CDR3 coding sequence is TGCGCCAGCAGTCGACAGGGCGAAAGCACAGATACGCAGTATTTT. It is translated as CASSRQGESTDTQYF. The chain has TRBV5-1 and TRBJ2-3; 7 bases align to TRBD1. The germline V gene has CDR1 SGHRS and CDR2 YFSETQ. V shed 5 bases, J shed 0 bases, and the junction held 6 bases outside the gene matches. The CDR3 covers 15 residues.

The CDR3 DNA follows: TGCGCCAGCAGCTTGGAAGGTTCCGGGACAGGGCGTATGAACACTGAAGCTTTCTTT. Its protein is CASSLEGSGTGRMNTEAFF. The chain couples TRBV5-1 to TRBJ1-1, with 9 bases that match TRBD1. V was clipped by 0 bases and J by 0 bases; unmatched bases: 12. Germline lookup yields CDR1 SGHRS and CDR2 YFSETQ. The CDR3 extends over 19 amino acids. The full variable domain, rest sourced from reference TRBV5-1 and TRBJ1-1, is KAGVTQTPRYLIKTRGQQVTLSCSPISGHRSVSWYQQTPGQGLQFLFEYFSETQRNKGNFPGRFSGRQFSNSRSEMNVSTLELGDSALYLCASSLEGSGTGRMNTEAFFGQGTRLTVV.

This rearrangement joins TRBV4-2 to TRBJ2-3, with D possibly matching TRBD1 (6 bases). The length of the CDR3 is 18 residues. Trimming pared 0 bases from V and 3 bases from J, leaving 19 bases between. Germline CDR1 LGHNA, CDR2 YNFKEQ. CDR3 DNA sequence: TGTGCCAGCAGCCAAGATATAATTAGAGGACAGAGGACAGATACGCAGTATTTT. Translated: CASSQDIIRGQRTDTQYF.

The chain is built from TRBV28 and TRBJ1-5; D may be TRBD1 (6 bases). CDR3 length equals 16 residues. From germline, CDR1 is MDHEN and CDR2 SYDVKM. V was trimmed by 5 bases and J by 0 bases, leaving 14 bases between them. For the CDR3, the DNA is TGTGCCAGCAGTACAACCGGGACACTTAGCAATCAGCCCCAGCATTTT. Translating it yields CASSTTGTLSNQPQHF.

CDR3 in DNA: TGTGCCAGCAGGGGGACAGCATCTTTCTATAATTCACCCCTCCACTTT. Encoded protein: CASRGTASFYNSPLHF. The chain employs TRBV27 and TRBJ1-6; 7 positions agree with TRBD1. Germline V lookup: CDR1 MNHEY, CDR2 SMNVEV (reference sequence). J lost 3 bases, V lost 6 bases, and 8 bases had no gene match. CDR3 length equals 16 residues.

As concerns this clone: An end of the junction does not agree with germline; a read error may underlie this. The rearrangement links TRBV15 to TRBJ1-1; D is perhaps TRBD1 (6 bases). CDR1 LNHNV and CDR2 YYDKDF come from the germline V gene (reference sequence). The CDR3 contains 13 residues. CDR3 in amino acids: CATSRDTPDRTRF. The CDR3 DNA reads as TGTGCCACCAGCAGAGATACACCGGACAGAACAAGATTT.

This chain connects TRBV5-1 to TRBJ1-2; D unclear. The CDR3 runs 12 residues. Germline assignment: CDR1 SGHRS and CDR2 YFSETQ. Trimming removed 4 bases from V and 6 bases from J, with 10 bases in between. CDR3 nucleotide sequence: TGCGCCAGCAGCAACCTAGAGAATGGCTACACCTTC. Translation: CASSNLENGYTF.

To note about this clone: This may arise from a read error, as a much more abundant clone is one base away. The chain employs TRBV25-1 and TRBJ2-3, with D uncertain. The germline V gene encodes CDR1 MGHDK and CDR2 SYGVNS. The V end was cut by 6 bases, the J end by 0 bases, with 4 bases between. The CDR3 totals 12 residues. CDR3 DNA sequence: TGTGCCAGCAGCTCTAGCACAGATACGCAGTATTTT. Amino acid sequence: CASSSSTDTQYF.

This rearrangement joins TRBV19 to TRBJ2-2, with D maybe TRBD2 (6 bases). V dropped 7 bases and J dropped 3 bases, with 18 bases sitting between them. The CDR3 covers 16 residues. Germline CDR1 and CDR2: LNHDA and SQIVND (reference sequence). Here the CDR3 reads CASKSREASDTGELFF. As DNA, the CDR3 is TGTGCCAGTAAAAGTAGGGAGGCCTCGGACACCGGGGAGCTGTTTTTT.

This clone was found many times. The J gene is TRBJ2-1, the V gene TRBV12-3 or TRBV12-4, with 7 bases aligning to TRBD2. This CDR3 spans 13 amino acids. V was pared by 1 base and J by 9 bases, with 3 bases of the junction left unmatched. Here the CDR3 DNA reads TGTGCCAGCAGTTTAGGGACTAGGGTTGAGCAGTTCTTC. It yields the protein CASSLGTRVEQFF.

This clone was picked up a small number of times. The CDR3 here is CASSYGPKTGYEQYF. The CDR3 DNA follows: TGTGCCAGCAGTTACGGACCCAAGACGGGGTACGAGCAGTACTTC. The chain uses TRBV6-5 and TRBJ2-7; TRBD2 is a possible D gene (5 bases). The V end was cut by 2 bases, the J end by 4 bases, with 15 bases between. From germline, CDR1 is MNHEY and CDR2 SVGAGI. This CDR3 has 15 amino acids.

J is TRBJ2-3 and V is TRBV27, with D perhaps matching TRBD2 (5 bases). Trimming removed 5 bases at V and 5 bases at J, with 14 bases between. Germline CDR1 MNHEY, CDR2 SMNVEV (reference sequence). CDR3 length: 14 amino acids. CDR3 DNA sequence: TGTGCCAGCAGTCCACCACGAGGGCTAGATACGCAGTATTTT. Amino acids: CASSPPRGLDTQYF.

The chain employs TRBV5-6 and TRBJ1-3; D uncertain. This CDR3 spans 14 amino acids. V was shortened by 1 base and J by 0 bases, with 5 bases between the two germline ends. Looked up from germline, CDR1 is SGHDT and CDR2 is YYEEEE. The CDR3 bases are TGTGCCAGCAGCTTGTTGAGCTCTGGAAACACCATATATTTT. Protein: CASSLLSSGNTIYF.

This chain joins TRBV18 and TRBJ1-5, with D possibly being TRBD1 (5 bases). Germline V gene lookup returns CDR1 KGHSH and CDR2 LQKENI. This CDR3 comprises 18 residues. V was trimmed by 3 bases and J by 0 bases, leaving 18 bases between them. CDR3 in DNA: TGTGCCAGCTCACCCTCACGGGGAGGGGACTATAGCAATCAGCCCCAGCATTTT. Translation gives CASSPSRGGDYSNQPQHF.

The CDR3 nucleotides read TGCGCCAGCAGCCCTGGGGGGGAGACCCAGTACTTC. Its translation: CASSPGGETQYF. This chain links TRBV5-1 with TRBJ2-5; TRBD2 might be the D (6 bases). Deletions cut 4 bases from V and 5 bases from J, with 9 bases between. The CDR3 runs to 12 residues. The germline gives CDR1 SGHRS, CDR2 YFSETQ.

The rearrangement uses TRBV27 and TRBJ1-6, with 9 nucleotides matching TRBD1. Germline V CDR1 and CDR2: MNHEY, SMNVEV (reference sequence). This CDR3 region has 17 residues. V was clipped by 0 bases and J by 7 bases; unmatched bases: 7. CDR3 residues: CASSLSRRQGVNSPLHF. The CDR3 nucleotides are TGTGCCAGCAGTTTATCCCGAAGACAGGGGGTCAATTCACCCCTCCACTTT.

This clone was counted between two and nine times. The V gene is TRBV6-5, the J gene TRBJ2-5; 9 positions agree with TRBD1. The CDR3 has 14 residues. From germline, CDR1 is MNHEY and CDR2 SVGAGI. V lost 5 bases to trimming and J lost 2 bases; unmatched junction nucleotides: 3. CDR3 DNA sequence: TGTGCCAGCAGTACCGGACAGGGGCAAGAGACCCAGTACTTC. Its protein product is CASSTGQGQETQYF.

The chain has TRBV13 and TRBJ1-1, with D uncertain. This CDR3 contains 13 residues. Germline lookup yields CDR1 PRHDT and CDR2 FYEKMQ (reference sequence). The V end was cut by 5 bases, the J end by 4 bases, with 11 bases between. The CDR3 sequence is CASSTRAGTEAFF. The CDR3 coding sequence is TGTGCCAGCAGCACTCGGGCGGGCACTGAAGCTTTCTTT.

V usage is TRBV7-9 and J usage is TRBJ1-1; 9 nucleotides agree with TRBD1. Germline V gene sequence: CDR1 SEHNR, CDR2 FQNEAQ (reference sequence). Trimming at V came to 4 bases and at J to 6 bases, leaving 6 bases not matched to a gene. The CDR3 is 14 residues long. The CDR3 loop is CASSSFRDRAEAFF. CDR3 coding DNA: TGTGCCAGCAGCTCCTTCCGGGACAGGGCTGAAGCTTTCTTT.